This note documents a single T cell receptor (beta chain) sequence. No antigen is known for it. No much larger clone exists at a distance of one base, and base qualities are not known. Based on the germline V gene, the CDR1 and CDR2 sequences are SGHAT and FQNNGV. Cut back by 1 base and 2 bases, the V and J ends lie 5 bases apart. Including cysteine and phenylalanine, the CDR3 has 14 amino acids. Only the CDR3 DNA stays, 42 bases, in frame from base 1. This sample was taken from a study of vaccination and CD4 T cells after COVID-19 (dated by TCRdb to between 2021 and 2024). Regarding the complete study: Convalescent patients had a positive SARS-CoV-2 result on nasal swab PCR, and of these patients, nine had mild disease and one had severe disease. In the convalescent cohort there were six males and four females, among whom were two Hispanic individuals, seven Caucasians, two Asians and one multiracial person. Two doses of either the Pfizer-BioNTech BNT162b2 vaccine (n=8) or the Moderna mRNA-1273 vaccine (n=2) were administered to participants. Post-COVID blood samples from convalescent patients were collected a median of about 110 days after diagnosis, with a range of 35 to 161 days. The time from the second vaccine dose to post-vaccine blood sampling had a median of approximately 72 days and ranged from about 12 to 250 days. For stimulating the cultures, overlapping spike peptide pools were used, derived from SARS-CoV-2 as well as from the common cold coronaviruses HCoV-NL63, HCoV-OC43 and HCoV-229E. As controls, cultures received a CEFX viral epitope pool (the positive control), an HIV-1 Nef peptide pool (the negative control), or no peptide at all. In over 8 COVID-19 convalescent patients and a handful of infection-naive healthy vaccine recipients, researchers compared the spike-specific CD4+ TCR repertoire from before mRNA vaccination with the repertoire from after. Broader findings and caveats from the paper: Relatively few convalescent patients were included in the study, and early timepoints after natural infection were not analyzed. Nearly all vaccine-specific clones in convalescent patients (304 of 307) were mono-reactive for SARS-CoV-2 spike rather than cross-reactive with common cold coronaviruses. Among convalescent patients, a median roughly 90% of the SARS-CoV-2-reactive clones seen after vaccination appeared only after vaccination, which suggests priming specific to the vaccine. An increase in the median number of SARS-CoV-2-reactive clonotypes from 21 after infection to a few dozen after vaccination was observed, but the change was not found to be significant.

This sample's treatment or condition label indicates: approximately 11-day PBMC culture with coronavirus spike peptide pools or control peptides (ViraFEST assay). The ViraFEST assay, used in the study, expanded antigen-specific T cells with peptide pools and then identified the expanded clonotypes through TCR sequencing. Positive SARS-CoV-2 PCR tests in the convalescent patients dated from March to December 2020, before Alpha, Beta and Delta variants emerged in the United States. Each well held around 1.9 million PBMCs cultured with 9 to 10 ug/ml peptide pools in IMDM containing roughly 4.7% human AB serum and roughly 10 IU/ml IL-2. On days 3 and 7, half of the culture medium was replaced with fresh IL-2-containing medium. After approximately 10 days of culture, CD4+ T cells were isolated by negative selection using the EasySep CD4+ T cell isolation kit. Ficoll-Paque Plus gradient centrifugation was used to isolate PBMCs from whole blood, and the isolated PBMCs were then either used fresh or cryopreserved at -140C. Each culture condition was generally run in triplicate wells.

The library was made by PCR. TCR sequencing of DNA from cultured CD4+ T cells used the Oncomine TCR Beta short-read assay at the Johns Hopkins FTIC core. The QIAamp micro DNA kit was used to extract genomic DNA from the cultured CD4+ T cells. The Oncomine TCR Beta libraries from cultured CD4+ T cells were pooled using unique dual indexes and then sequenced on an Illumina iSeq 100. In the original analysis: Non-productive sequences were removed, and CDR3s not starting with C, not ending with F or W, or shorter than 7 amino acids were discarded. The MANAFEST web application was used to identify antigen-specific clonotypes by comparing peptide-stimulated wells against reference wells and other culture wells. An FDR below 0.05, an odds ratio above 5, and a productive frequency above 0.1% in at least two of three replicate wells were required for clones to be considered positive. A clonotype was classed as cross-reactive if the clonotype showed significant expansion both in SARS-CoV-2 spike wells and in at least one common cold coronavirus spike condition. Similarity between CDR3 sequences was evaluated in R version 3.6.1 using Levenshtein distances (stringdist) and unrooted phylogenetic trees (ape). The public reads were quality trimmed at Q25 with fastp and then assembled into clones with MiXCR by TCRdb, keeping productive beta chains. Under each unique CDR3 protein, matching rows form one entry showing the most common genes and DNA. It is TCRdb's table, rather than the study itself, that gives the V and J calls and clone size. This sample comprises some 11,000 distinct CDR3 sequences, around 80% of them detected only once. The ten biggest clones cover 9% to 12% of the sample.

The receptor chain draws on TRBV11-2 and TRBJ2-2, and perhaps TRBD2 as D gene, on 5 matching bases. The specimen was CD4+ T cells from blood, cultured in vitro. The sequence came from a human donor who had recovered from COVID-19. The CDR3 region has the sequence CASSLGLNTGELFF. The sequence in DNA is TGTGCCAGCAGCTTAGGACTAAACACCGGGGAGCTGTTTTTT.